Detailed here is one TCR beta chain. Its antigen remains undetermined. Nothing much larger sits one base from this clone, and base qualities are not available. TCRbeta CDR3 regions were amplified from genomic DNA using the immunoSEQ Assay, a bias-controlled multiplex PCR. The study's processing was this. The number of nucleated cells in each sample was estimated from the amplification of reference gene primers within the assay. Sequence reads were collapsed and filtered to measure the absolute abundance of every unique TCRbeta CDR3 rearrangement. For each sample, productive Simpson clonality was calculated as the square root of Simpson's diversity index across productive rearrangements. The table comes from immuneACCESS by way of TCRdb, which keeps in-frame sequences with V and J called. Part of the clones is missing from these tables; in studies checked, under half for an unresolved V gene and the rest for unknown reasons. V and J calls plus clone size are reproduced from that table; the DNA served to infer D and trimming. Across this sample there are 150,000 to 180,000 clones, with roughly 80% seen only once. Less than 30% of the sample comes from the top ten.

The collaborating institutions used their own protocols to collect whole blood in K2EDTA tubes. For TCRbeta analysis, collaborators shipped samples as frozen whole blood, isolated PBMCs, or DNA extracted from either of those sample types. This sample is drawn from a study of blood T cell repertoires in COVID-19 (dated by TCRdb to the early 2020s). Regarding the study in general: Samples from collaborators originated in the United States, Italy and Spain and spanned both the acute and convalescent phases of COVID-19. The material from the prospective study consisted of cDNA or gDNA derived from T cells, B-cell-depleted T cells, or PBMCs. Deeply sampled blood TCRbeta repertoires from subjects exposed to, actively infected with, or recovered from COVID-19 were included in the dataset. The repertoires were made available in a free public database intended to serve as a resource for research on the immune response to SARS-CoV-2. The samples were drawn from two sources: the first 160 participants of the ongoing ImmuneRACE study, and fewer than 1,500 subjects contributed by 6 global collaborators. Nearly every sample came with metadata listing a de-identified subject ID, COVID-19 status, age in years and sex. Where HLA class I and class II types were available, the types were taken from metadata supplied by the sample provider, not from assay-based typing.

Study-wide conclusions, independent of this receptor: Clinical and demographic metadata were provided uncurated, with the amount varying by source and participant.

Inclusive of the bounding cysteine and phenylalanine, the CDR3 is 13 residues long. Only the CDR3 DNA stays, 39 bases, in frame from base 1. CDR1 and CDR2 (GTSNPN, SVGIG) derive from the germline V gene (reference sequence). V is cut back by 5 bases and J by 4 bases, with 7 bases in the junction unmatched. The rearranged chain carries TRBV30 and TRBJ1-2; TRBD1 aligns with 7 central bases. The source material was peripheral blood. The receptor was derived from a woman in her sixties with acute or convalescent COVID-19. The CDR3 corresponds to CAWGTGAIYGYTF. The nucleotide sequence reads as follows: TGTGCCTGGGGTACAGGGGCGATCTATGGCTACACCTTC.